This T cell receptor beta chain was documented in a study of early T cells in non-severe SARS-CoV-2 infection. Study information: The input, bulk RNA from unsorted whole blood, was sequenced, and chains were unpaired. Study conclusions and caveats: Matching with VDJdb favored anti-spike CD8 responses (missing private and CD4 specificities).

Turning to this clonotype: The antigen remains undetermined.

cDNA molecules, individually, were tagged with unique molecular identifiers. A single record per CDR3 protein comes from TCRdb applying MiXCR to the 5' RACE reads. The sample carries approximately 31,000 distinct CDR3 sequences, approximately 6% recorded once. The CDR3 is 16 residues long. Germline lookup yields CDR1 KGHSH and CDR2 LQKENI. Trimming cost V 2 bases and J 4 bases, with 17 bases left between them. The material sequenced was whole blood. This chain uses TRBV18 with TRBJ1-1; D is uncertain. This receptor was obtained from an adult who was a healthcare worker with PCR-confirmed SARS-CoV-2 infection or an uninfected control (not recorded which). CDR3 in amino acids: CASSPNYGRVVTEAFF. The CDR3 DNA reads as TGTGCCAGCTCACCAAATTACGGGAGGGTTGTCACTGAAGCTTTCTTT.